This T cell receptor (beta chain) was recovered during a study of blood T cells in healthy people across ages. V was clipped by 5 bases and J by 12 bases, with 23 bases between them. Germline V gene lookup returns CDR1 SGHTA and CDR2 FQGTGA. This CDR3 has 15 residues. A sample-barcoded 5' primer and a J-beta primer mix were used in a second PCR of roughly 6 to 11 cycles. TCRdb reprocessed the 5' RACE reads with MiXCR, giving one entry per CDR3 protein. The sample carries about 730,000 distinct CDR3 sequences, roughly 44% recorded once. This clonotype originated in a woman aged 55-75 years in good health. The chain couples TRBV7-3 to TRBJ2-1; the D is unclear. Sequences were obtained from blood. CDR3 loop: CASSNMGVHGYTQFF. The CDR3 bases are TGTGCCAGCAGCAACATGGGCGTACACGGGTACACGCAGTTCTTC.